Following are 23 T cell receptor beta chains from one sample sequenced in a study of blood T cell repertoires in COVID-19 (dated by TCRdb to 2020 to 2022). The library was prepared using the immunoSEQ multiplex PCR assay. In TCRdb, the immuneACCESS table is reduced to in-frame sequences with V and J assigned. These tables do not hold every clone; where another copy was compared, an unresolved V gene accounts for under half, and the others remain unexplained. The sample table shows more than 85,000 clones, and 65% to 90% are seen once. Approximately 25% of the sample rests with the top ten. Sequencing was performed on peripheral blood. These receptor sequences come from a man aged 55 to 70 with acute or convalescent COVID-19.

This chain uses TRBV6-5 with TRBJ1-4, with unresolved D. This CDR3 has 13 residues. Germline V gene lookup returns CDR1 MNHEY and CDR2 SVGAGI. Trimming removed 6 bases from V and 4 bases from J, with 9 bases in between. This CDR3 reads CASSRQDNEKLFF. The DNA for the CDR3 is TGTGCCAGCAGCCGACAAGATAATGAAAAACTGTTTTTT.

The chain carries TRBV6-5 and TRBJ2-7, with D maybe TRBD1 (5 bases). V shed 2 bases and J shed 3 bases, with 11 bases lying between them. This CDR3 has 14 residues. Germline V CDR1 and CDR2: MNHEY, SVGAGI. The CDR3 spells CASSYGVGHYEQYV. CDR3 bases: TGTGCCAGCAGTTACGGCGTAGGACACTACGAGCAGTACGTC.

The V call is TRBV5-1, the J call TRBJ1-6; 9 positions agree with TRBD1. This CDR3 comprises 15 residues. V shed 4 bases, J shed 7 bases, and the junction held 6 bases outside the gene matches. CDR1 and CDR2 from the germline V gene are SGHRS and YFSETQ. CDR3 protein: CASSPQGQGNSPLHF. The CDR3 region has the DNA TGCGCCAGCAGCCCCCAGGGACAGGGAAATTCACCCCTCCACTTT.

The CDR3 DNA is TGTGCCAGCAGAGGGACAAACGGGGCCAACGTCCTGACTTTC. It yields the protein CASRGTNGANVLTF. This chain links TRBV5-4 with TRBJ2-6; maybe TRBD1 (6 bases). Trimming took 5 bases from V and 4 from J, leaving 10 bases between them. The CDR3 sequence is 14 residues long. CDR1 and CDR2 (germline): SGHNT, YYREEE (reference sequence).

This clone was picked up one time. For the CDR3, the DNA is TGTGCCAGCAGCGGACAGAGTAATTCACCCCTCCACTTT. Translated: CASSGQSNSPLHF. V and J are TRBV9 and TRBJ1-6, with a tentative D call TRBD1 (5 bases). V was trimmed by 3 bases and J by 6 bases, leaving 7 bases between them. CDR3 length: 13 amino acids. Germline V gene data show CDR1 as SGDLS and CDR2 as YYNGEE.

In nucleotides, the CDR3 is TGCGCCAGCAGCTTTGGCCGTGCGGCTAATGAAAAACTGTTTTTT. Encoded protein: CASSFGRAANEKLFF. The rearrangement uses TRBV5-1 and TRBJ1-4; no clear D. The CDR3 has 15 amino acids. V lost 2 bases, J lost 3 bases, and 11 bases lay in between. Germline V gene sequence: CDR1 SGHRS, CDR2 YFSETQ.

The chain uses TRBV2 and TRBJ2-2; 8 nucleotides align to TRBD2. Germline values: CDR1 SNHLY, CDR2 FYNNEI. J lost 0 bases, V lost 7 bases, and 7 bases had no gene match. CDR3 size: 16 residues. CDR3 nucleotide sequence: TGTGCCAGCATCTTGTCGCGGGGGGCGAACACCGGGGAGCTGTTTTTT. Translation gives CASILSRGANTGELFF.

This clone was found once. The chain's CDR3 is CASSLDLGSSYNEQFF. CDR3 coding DNA: TGTGCCAGCAGCTTAGATCTAGGAAGCTCCTACAATGAGCAGTTCTTC. The chain carries TRBV11-2 and TRBJ2-1; no firm D call. The V and J ends lost 0 bases and 0 bases respectively, with 9 bases between them. The CDR3 runs 16 residues. Germline CDR1 reads SGHAT; CDR2 reads FQNNGV.

The chain combines TRBV28 with TRBJ1-2; D uncertain. The CDR3 has 11 amino acids. CDR1 and CDR2 from the germline V gene are MDHEN and SYDVKM. Trimming stripped 4 bases from V and 4 bases from J, with 4 bases between. CDR3 loop: CASSSFYGYTF. Here the CDR3 DNA reads TGTGCCAGCAGTTCCTTCTATGGCTACACCTTC.

V and J are TRBV19 and TRBJ2-7; 8 nucleotides match TRBD1. The germline V gene has CDR1 LNHDA and CDR2 SQIVND (reference sequence). The CDR3 is 14 residues long. DNA for the CDR3: TGTGCCAGTAGTATCTCTCCCGGGACAGGAGAGCTGTACGTC. Protein: CASSISPGTGELYV.

This clone was detected only a few times. V gene TRBV11-2 combines with J gene TRBJ2-2; the match to TRBD1 covers 8 bases. The CDR3 spans 18 residues. Germline lookup yields CDR1 SGHAT and CDR2 FQNNGV. With 2 bases clipped from V and 1 base from J, the junction kept 9 bases outside the gene matches. CDR3 nucleotide sequence: TGTGCCAGCAGCTTATGGCAGGGGGCGTTCGGGAACACCGGGGAGCTGTTTTTT. It is translated as CASSLWQGAFGNTGELFF.

This clone was seen only a few times. The rearrangement joins TRBV27 to TRBJ1-5; D is unresolved. Germline CDR1 reads MNHEY; CDR2 reads SMNVEV (reference sequence). The CDR3 covers 13 residues. Trimming left V 7 bases short and J 0 bases short, with 7 bases between. This CDR3 reads CASILLSNQPQHF. CDR3 coding DNA: TGTGCCAGCATTCTCCTTAGCAATCAGCCCCAGCATTTT.

This clone has a handful of counts. This chain joins TRBV6-2 or TRBV6-3 and TRBJ2-5; possible D gene TRBD2, 6 bases. In germline, CDR1 is MNHEY, CDR2 SVGEGT. With 2 bases removed from V and 5 bases from J, the gap between germline ends came to 9 bases. CDR3 length: 13 residues. DNA of the CDR3: TGTGCCAGCAGTTACGCGGCGGGGGAGACCCAGTACTTC. Its protein product is CASSYAAGETQYF.

The rearrangement links TRBV4-1 to TRBJ1-5; 10 bases are shared with TRBD1. CDR3 length equals 16 residues. Germline loops: CDR1 MGHRA, CDR2 YSYEKL. Germline trimming cut 4 bases from V and 2 bases from J; bases unmatched to any gene: 5. CDR3 amino acids: CASSPTGTGGNQPQHF. Here the CDR3 DNA reads TGCGCCAGCAGCCCTACCGGGACAGGGGGCAATCAGCCCCAGCATTTT.

The rearrangement joins TRBV7-9 to TRBJ1-3; 9 bases are shared with TRBD1. Germline loops: CDR1 SEHNR, CDR2 FQNEAQ (reference sequence). The CDR3 contains 15 residues. The ends lost 5 bases at V and 1 base at J; junction bases unmatched: 3. The CDR3 DNA reads TGTGCCAGCAGCAGGGACAGGGTGTCTGGAAACACCATATATTTT. Translation gives CASSRDRVSGNTIYF.

This rearrangement joins TRBV19 to TRBJ2-3, with 8 bases matching TRBD2. CDR1 LNHDA and CDR2 SQIVND come from the germline V gene (reference sequence). There are 18 residues in the CDR3. V lost 4 bases to trimming and J lost 2 bases; unmatched junction nucleotides: 14. In DNA form, the CDR3 reads TGTGCCAGTAGTACCTACACAGCAGCGGGAGCTATCACAGATACGCAGTATTTT. This encodes CASSTYTAAGAITDTQYF.

This chain connects TRBV14 to TRBJ2-6, with 9 bases lining up with TRBD1. The CDR3 has 18 amino acids. Germline CDR1 is SGHDN and CDR2 is FVKESK. V lost 7 bases to trimming and J lost 0 bases; unmatched junction nucleotides: 10. CDR3 sequence reads: CASTSRGQGFSGANVLTF. CDR3 nucleotide sequence: TGTGCCAGCACCTCTAGAGGACAGGGGTTCTCTGGGGCCAACGTCCTGACTTTC.

This clone was counted only a few times. The chain couples TRBV20-1 to TRBJ1-1, with TRBD1 matching over 7 bases. CDR3 length: 14 amino acids. Looked up from germline, CDR1 is DFQATT and CDR2 is SNEGSKA (reference sequence). J gave up 3 bases and V 3 bases, and 7 bases lay outside the gene matches. The CDR3 nucleotides are TGCAGTGCTAGTGAAGGGGGCGGGTACACTGAAGCTTTCTTT. It specifies CSASEGGGYTEAFF.

In its sample, this clone was seen once. The chain carries TRBV5-1 and TRBJ2-1; TRBD1 agrees at 10 bases. CDR1 is SGHRS, CDR2 YFSETQ, per germline. The length of the CDR3 is 15 residues. Trimming removed 4 bases from V and 4 bases from J; junction bases left unmatched: 5. As DNA, the CDR3 is TGCGCCAGCAGCCGGGACAGGGGAAGGTACAATGAGCAGTTCTTC. Translated, it gives CASSRDRGRYNEQFF.

The chain's CDR3 is CASSSQTSGGANTQYF. The CDR3 DNA sequence: TGTGCCAGCAGCTCGCAGACTAGCGGGGGGGCAAATACGCAGTATTTT. V and J are TRBV11-2 and TRBJ2-3; the match to TRBD2 covers 14 bases. Trimming took 4 bases from V and 7 from J; bases not matched to a gene: 7. This CDR3 is 16 amino acids long. The germline gives CDR1 SGHAT, CDR2 FQNNGV. The full variable domain, its missing parts supplied by reference TRBV11-2 and TRBJ2-3, is EAGVAQSPRYKIIEKRQSVAFWCNPISGHATLYWYQQILGQGPKLLIQFQNNGVVDDSQLPKDRFSAERLKGVDSTLKIQPAKLEDSAVYLCASSSQTSGGANTQYFGPGTRLTVL.

This clone was recorded a few times. The chain is built from TRBV7-2 and TRBJ1-2; D unclear. The CDR3 is 12 amino acids. Germline loops: CDR1 SGHTA, CDR2 FQGNSA. Trimming pared 5 bases from V and 8 bases from J, leaving 12 bases between. CDR3 sequence: CASSPDRVGYTF. The CDR3 bases are TGTGCCAGCAGCCCAGACCGGGTCGGCTACACCTTC.

This chain uses TRBV2 with TRBJ1-2; D gene uncertain. This CDR3 region has 12 residues. Trimming took 10 bases from V and 4 from J, leaving 13 bases between them. The germline V gene has CDR1 SNHLY and CDR2 FYNNEI. The CDR3 region is CAIGSRIYGYTF. The CDR3 nucleotides read TGTGCCATCGGTAGCAGAATCTATGGCTACACCTTC.

This clone was counted between two and nine times. This chain uses TRBV4-1 with TRBJ1-1; 8 bases agree with TRBD1. There are 15 residues in the CDR3. Per germline, CDR1 MGHRA and CDR2 YSYEKL. Trimming at V came to 3 bases and at J to 2 bases, leaving 5 bases not matched to a gene. For the CDR3, the DNA is TGCGCCAGCAGCCAGCCCGGACAGGGAAACACTGAAGCTTTCTTT. Amino acid sequence: CASSQPGQGNTEAFF.